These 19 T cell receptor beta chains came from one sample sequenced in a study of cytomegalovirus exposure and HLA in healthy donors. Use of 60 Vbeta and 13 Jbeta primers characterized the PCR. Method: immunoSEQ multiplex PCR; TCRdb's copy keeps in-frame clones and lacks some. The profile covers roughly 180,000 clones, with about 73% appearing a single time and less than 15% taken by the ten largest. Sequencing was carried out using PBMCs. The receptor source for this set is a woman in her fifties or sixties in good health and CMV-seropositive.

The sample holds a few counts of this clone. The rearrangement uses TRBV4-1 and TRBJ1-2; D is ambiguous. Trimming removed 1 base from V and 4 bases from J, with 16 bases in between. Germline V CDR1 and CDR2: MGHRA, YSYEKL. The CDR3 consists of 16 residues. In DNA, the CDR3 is TGCGCCAGCAGCCAAGGCCCCTGGGCGTTCGGCTATGGCTACACCTTC. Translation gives CASSQGPWAFGYGYTF.

The CDR3 sequence: CASSLGSGAPHFQYF. The CDR3 DNA is TGCGCCAGCAGCTTGGGGAGCGGGGCCCCCCATTTTCAGTACTTC. This rearrangement joins TRBV5-1 to TRBJ2-4, with 7 bases that match TRBD2. The V segment lost 0 bases and the J segment 11 bases; nucleotides outside the gene matches: 11. The CDR3 is 15 residues long. CDR1 and CDR2 (germline): SGHRS, YFSETQ. The variable domain in full, with the rest retrieved from reference TRBV5-1 and TRBJ2-4, is KAGVTQTPRYLIKTRGQQVTLSCSPISGHRSVSWYQQTPGQGLQFLFEYFSETQRNKGNFPGRFSGRQFSNSRSEMNVSTLELGDSALYLCASSLGSGAPHFQYFGAGTRLSVL.

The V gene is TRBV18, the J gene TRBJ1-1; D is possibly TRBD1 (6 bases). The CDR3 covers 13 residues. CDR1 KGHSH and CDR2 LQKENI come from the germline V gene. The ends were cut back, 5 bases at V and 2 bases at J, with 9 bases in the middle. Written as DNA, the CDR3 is TGTGCCAGCTCAGGACAGCAAAACACTGAAGCTTTCTTT. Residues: CASSGQQNTEAFF.

CDR3 nucleotide sequence: TGTGCCAGCCGAGGCGGCGGGGGGCTTCCCTACAATGAGCAGTTCTTC. As protein: CASRGGGGLPYNEQFF. This chain links TRBV7-2 with TRBJ2-1; 8 bases match TRBD2. Germline values: CDR1 SGHTA, CDR2 FQGNSA. The CDR3 is made up of 16 amino acids. V lost 8 bases to trimming and J lost 2 bases; unmatched junction nucleotides: 11.

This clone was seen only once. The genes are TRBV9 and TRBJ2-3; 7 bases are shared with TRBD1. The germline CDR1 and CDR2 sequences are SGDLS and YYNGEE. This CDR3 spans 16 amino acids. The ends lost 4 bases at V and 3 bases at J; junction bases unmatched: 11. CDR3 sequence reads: CASSPKDRVGTDTQYF. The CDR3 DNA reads TGTGCCAGCAGCCCCAAAGACAGGGTAGGGACAGATACGCAGTATTTT.

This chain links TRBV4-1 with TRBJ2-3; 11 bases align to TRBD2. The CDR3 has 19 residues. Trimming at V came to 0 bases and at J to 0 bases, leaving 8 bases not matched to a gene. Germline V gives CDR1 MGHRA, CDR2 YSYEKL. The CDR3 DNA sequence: TGCGCCAGCAGCCAAGAGGTAGCGGGGGGGCACTCTAGCACAGATACGCAGTATTTT. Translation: CASSQEVAGGHSSTDTQYF.

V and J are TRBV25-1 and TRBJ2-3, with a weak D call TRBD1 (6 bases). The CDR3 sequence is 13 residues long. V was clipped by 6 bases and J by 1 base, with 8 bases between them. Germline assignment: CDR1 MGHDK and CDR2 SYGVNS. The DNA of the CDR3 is TGTGCCAGCAGAGAGGGGGGCACAGATACGCAGTATTTT. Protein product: CASREGGTDTQYF.

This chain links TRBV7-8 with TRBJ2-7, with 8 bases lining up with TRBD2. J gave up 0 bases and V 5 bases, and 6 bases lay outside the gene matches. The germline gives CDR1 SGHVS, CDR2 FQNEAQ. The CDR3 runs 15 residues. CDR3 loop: CASSPFGGASYEQYF. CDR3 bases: TGTGCCAGCAGCCCCTTCGGGGGGGCCTCCTACGAGCAGTACTTC.

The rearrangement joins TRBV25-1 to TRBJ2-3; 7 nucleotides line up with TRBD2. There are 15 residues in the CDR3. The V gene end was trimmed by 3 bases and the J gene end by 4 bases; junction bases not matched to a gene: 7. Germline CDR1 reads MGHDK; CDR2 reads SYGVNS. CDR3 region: CASSDVGRGPDTQYF. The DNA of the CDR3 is TGTGCCAGCAGTGATGTAGGGAGGGGCCCAGATACGCAGTATTTT. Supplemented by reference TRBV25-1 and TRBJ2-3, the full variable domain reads EADIYQTPRYLVIGTGKKITLECSQTMGHDKMYWYQQDPGMELHLIHYSYGVNSTEKGDLSSESTVSRIRTEHFPLTLESARPSHTSQYLCASSDVGRGPDTQYFGPGTRLTVL.

CDR3 sequence reads: CASSIGQGSGELFF. The DNA of the CDR3 is TGTGCCAGCAGCATTGGACAGGGATCCGGGGAGCTGTTTTTT. The chain uses TRBV7-9 and TRBJ2-2; 8 bases fit TRBD1. J gave up 6 bases and V 5 bases, and 5 bases lay outside the gene matches. Germline V lookup: CDR1 SEHNR, CDR2 FQNEAQ (reference sequence). This CDR3 contains 14 residues.

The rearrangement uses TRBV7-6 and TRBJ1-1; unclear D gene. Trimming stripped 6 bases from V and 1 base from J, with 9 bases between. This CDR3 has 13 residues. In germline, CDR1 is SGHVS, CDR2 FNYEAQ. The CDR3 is CASRTAGNTEAFF. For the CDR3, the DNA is TGTGCCAGCAGGACCGCGGGGAACACTGAAGCTTTCTTT.

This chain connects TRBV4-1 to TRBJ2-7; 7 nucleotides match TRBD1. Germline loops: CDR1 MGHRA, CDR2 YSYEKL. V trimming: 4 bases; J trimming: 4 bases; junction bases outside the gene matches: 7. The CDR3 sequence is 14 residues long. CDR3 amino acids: CASSLEQGFYEQYF. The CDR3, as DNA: TGCGCCAGCAGCCTGGAACAGGGGTTTTACGAGCAGTACTTC.

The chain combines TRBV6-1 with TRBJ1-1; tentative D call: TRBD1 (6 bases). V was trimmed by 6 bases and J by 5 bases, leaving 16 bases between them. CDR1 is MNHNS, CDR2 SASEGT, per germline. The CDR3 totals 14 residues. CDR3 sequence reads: CASRETGYRTEAFF. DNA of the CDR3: TGTGCCAGCAGGGAAACAGGGTATCGGACTGAAGCTTTCTTT.

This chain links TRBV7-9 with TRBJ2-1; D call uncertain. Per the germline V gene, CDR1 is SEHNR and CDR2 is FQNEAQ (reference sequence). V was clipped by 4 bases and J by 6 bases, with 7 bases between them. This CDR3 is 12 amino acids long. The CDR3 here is CASSSLFNEQFF. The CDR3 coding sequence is TGTGCCAGCAGCTCATTGTTCAATGAGCAGTTCTTC.

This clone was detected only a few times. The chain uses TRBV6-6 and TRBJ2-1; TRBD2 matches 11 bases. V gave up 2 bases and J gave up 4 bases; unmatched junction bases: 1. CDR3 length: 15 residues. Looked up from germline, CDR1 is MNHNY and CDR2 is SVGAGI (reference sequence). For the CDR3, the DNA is TGTGCCAGCAGTTACACTAGCGGGGGTTACAATGAGCAGTTCTTC. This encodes CASSYTSGGYNEQFF.

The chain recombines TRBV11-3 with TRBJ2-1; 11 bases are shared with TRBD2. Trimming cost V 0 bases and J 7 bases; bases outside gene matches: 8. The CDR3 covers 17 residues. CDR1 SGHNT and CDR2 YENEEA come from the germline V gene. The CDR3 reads CASSLDRGTSGTNEQFF. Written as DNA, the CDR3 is TGTGCCAGCAGCTTAGATAGGGGGACTAGCGGAACTAATGAGCAGTTCTTC. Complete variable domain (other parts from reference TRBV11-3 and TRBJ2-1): EAGVVQSPRYKIIEKKQPVAFWCNPISGHNTLYWYLQNLGQGPELLIRYENEEAVDDSQLPKDRFSAERLKGVDSTLKIQPAELGDSAVYLCASSLDRGTSGTNEQFFGPGTRLTVL.

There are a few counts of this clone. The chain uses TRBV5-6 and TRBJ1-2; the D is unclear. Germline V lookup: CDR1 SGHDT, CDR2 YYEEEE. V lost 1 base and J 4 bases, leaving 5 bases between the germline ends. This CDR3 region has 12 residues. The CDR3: CASSLTVYGYTF. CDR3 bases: TGTGCCAGCAGCTTGACAGTCTATGGCTACACCTTC.

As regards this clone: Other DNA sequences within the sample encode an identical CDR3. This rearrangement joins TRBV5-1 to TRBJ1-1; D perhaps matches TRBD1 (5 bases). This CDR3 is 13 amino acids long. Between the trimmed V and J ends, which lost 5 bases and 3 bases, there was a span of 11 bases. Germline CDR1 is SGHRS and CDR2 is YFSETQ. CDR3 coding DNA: TGCGCCAGCAGTTTCAAAGGGGACACTGAAGCTTTCTTT. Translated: CASSFKGDTEAFF.

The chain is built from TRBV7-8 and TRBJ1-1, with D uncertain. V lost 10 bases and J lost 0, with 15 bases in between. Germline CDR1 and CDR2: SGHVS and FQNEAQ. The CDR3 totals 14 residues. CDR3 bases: TGTGCCACTTCTCCAAGATGGCTGAACACTGAAGCTTTCTTT. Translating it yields CATSPRWLNTEAFF.